This T cell receptor beta chain was captured by sequencing in a study of blood T cell repertoires in COVID-19. About the study: Specimens from acute and convalescent COVID-19 originated in the United States, Italy and Spain. From T cells, B-cell-depleted T cells, or PBMCs came the material, which was cDNA or gDNA.

CDR3 length: 11 amino acids. CDR1 and CDR2 (germline): DFQATT, SNEGSKA (reference sequence). The V gene end was trimmed by 3 bases and the J gene end by 16 bases; junction bases not matched to a gene: 5. In the original workflow: Estimates of nucleated cell counts were drawn from the amplification of reference gene primers. Generated by immunoSEQ multiplex PCR, the TCRdb table keeps only in-frame clones and is missing some. The DNA was the basis for D and trimming; V, J and clone size are from that table. The repertoire has tens of thousands of clones, roughly 90% of them found once; the top ten carry 9% to 14%.

Sequenced input: peripheral blood. This clonotype was obtained from a man aged 65 to 79 with acute or convalescent COVID-19. V and J are TRBV20-1 and TRBJ2-4, with TRBD2 identical over 11 bases. Written as DNA, the CDR3 is TGCAGTGCTAGGCAGACTAGCGGGATTTACTTC. It yields the protein CSARQTSGIYF.